These 26 T cell receptor beta chains originate from one sample sequenced in a study of PD-L1 blockade in urothelial cancer (dated by TCRdb to about 2017). Receptor amplification or capture employed the immunoSEQ multiplex PCR assay. In its TCRdb copy, this immuneACCESS table keeps in-frame sequences only and misses some clones. Where compared with another copy, unresolved V genes explain less than half of these, and the others have no known cause. The sample table lists approximately 39,000 clones, roughly 89% of them with a count of one. The leading ten clones occupy approximately 2% of the sample. The input for sequencing was PBMCs, taken around atezolizumab (anti-PD-L1) treatment. The receptor source for this set is a man aged 55 to 70 with urothelial cancer.

The chain combines TRBV5-5 with TRBJ2-2; D is possibly TRBD2 (5 bases). The CDR3 extends over 15 amino acids. Germline lookup yields CDR1 SGHKS and CDR2 YYEKEE (reference sequence). The V end was cut by 0 bases, the J end by 0 bases, with 6 bases between. The CDR3 nucleotides are TGTGCCAGCAGCTTGGGACTATCGAACACCGGGGAGCTGTTTTTT. Its protein product is CASSLGLSNTGELFF. Complete variable domain (other parts from reference TRBV5-5 and TRBJ2-2): DAGVTQSPTHLIKTRGQQVTLRCSPISGHKSVSWYQQVLGQGPQFIFQYYEKEERGRGNFPDRFSARQFPNYSSELNVNALLLGDSALYLCASSLGLSNTGELFFGEGSRLTVL.

The chain links TRBV6-1 to TRBJ2-3; TRBD1 aligns across 7 bases. Germline V gene sequence: CDR1 MNHNS, CDR2 SASEGT. J gave up 4 bases and V 1 base, and 5 bases lay outside the gene matches. This CDR3 comprises 15 residues. The CDR3 DNA is TGTGCCAGCAGTGAAGGACAGGGTGGGTCAGATACGCAGTATTTT. This gives the protein CASSEGQGGSDTQYF.

This clone was seen only once. This chain links TRBV28 with TRBJ1-1; D is uncertain. The V and J ends lost 1 base and 6 bases respectively, with 9 bases between them. The germline gives CDR1 MDHEN, CDR2 SYDVKM. This CDR3 comprises 13 residues. The DNA of the CDR3 is TGTGCCAGCAGTTTATCCCCTCCAGCTGAAGCTTTCTTT. Protein product: CASSLSPPAEAFF.

V is TRBV30 and J is TRBJ2-1, with D tentatively TRBD1 (8 bases). The V gene's germline CDR1 is GTSNPN and CDR2 SVGIG (reference sequence). Trimming cost V 1 base and J 7 bases, with 23 bases left between them. This CDR3 is 17 amino acids long. The DNA of the CDR3 is TGTGCCTGGAGTGACCCCACAGGGGGGGTGTCGTTAAATGAGCAGTTCTTC. Its translation is CAWSDPTGGVSLNEQFF.

The chain links TRBV2 to TRBJ2-2; 7 positions match TRBD1. The length of the CDR3 is 13 residues. With V trimmed by 6 bases and J by 7 bases, 5 bases remained unmatched. Germline assignment: CDR1 SNHLY and CDR2 FYNNEI. The CDR3 sequence: CASSSRGYGELFF. The CDR3 nucleotides are TGTGCCAGCAGCTCCAGGGGGTACGGGGAGCTGTTTTTT.

This chain uses TRBV7-9 with TRBJ2-5; 11 nucleotides align to TRBD2. The CDR3 length is 13 residues. The germline gives CDR1 SEHNR, CDR2 FQNEAQ (reference sequence). The junction had 2 bases not matched to a gene; V was cut back by 6 bases and J by 5 bases. The CDR3 sequence is CASRSSGGETQYF. The CDR3 nucleotides are TGTGCCAGCAGATCTAGCGGGGGGGAGACCCAGTACTTC.

The genes are TRBV4-3 and TRBJ2-3, with D possibly being TRBD2 (5 bases). The length of the CDR3 is 16 residues. Trimming pared 0 bases from V and 3 bases from J, leaving 13 bases between. Germline CDR1 is LGHNA and CDR2 is YSLEER. The CDR3: CASSQDAGFRTDTQYF. The CDR3 nucleotides read TGCGCCAGCAGCCAAGACGCGGGCTTTAGAACAGATACGCAGTATTTT.

This clone was seen once. This chain joins TRBV27 and TRBJ1-4; 7 bases line up with TRBD1. The CDR3 is 15 amino acids. Trimming at V came to 2 bases and at J to 6 bases, leaving 6 bases not matched to a gene. Germline CDR1 MNHEY, CDR2 SMNVEV (reference sequence). The CDR3 loop is CASSLTGQAYEKLFF. The CDR3, as DNA: TGTGCCAGCAGTTTAACCGGACAGGCCTATGAAAAACTGTTTTTT.

CDR3 residues: CASMLTGNYNEQFF. CDR3 sequence (DNA): TGTGCCAGCATGCTGACAGGGAACTACAATGAGCAGTTCTTC. The chain links TRBV6-5 to TRBJ2-1; TRBD1 matches at 7 bases. The CDR3 is made up of 14 amino acids. Germline V gives CDR1 MNHEY, CDR2 SVGAGI. The V segment lost 7 bases and the J segment 3 bases; nucleotides outside the gene matches: 6.

This clone was detected only once. This sequence joins TRBV6-4 and TRBJ2-5; 7 nucleotides line up with TRBD1. Germline V gene lookup returns CDR1 MRHNA and CDR2 SNTAGT. The CDR3 has 13 residues. V was clipped by 3 bases and J by 5 bases; unmatched bases: 3. CDR3 nucleotides: TGTGCCAGCAGTGAAGGGACAGAGGAGACCCAGTACTTC. As protein: CASSEGTEETQYF.

V usage is TRBV10-3 and J usage is TRBJ1-5, with D hard to call. CDR1 and CDR2 (germline): ENHRY, SYGVKD. This CDR3 comprises 17 residues. V lost 3 bases to trimming and J lost 1 base, with 16 bases between them. The DNA for the CDR3 is TGTGCCATCAGTGACCACAACAAGGGCGGGAGCAATCAGCCCCAGCATTTT. It is translated as CAISDHNKGGSNQPQHF.

The chain carries TRBV19 and TRBJ1-1, with TRBD1 matching over 7 bases. The V segment lost 6 bases and the J segment 5 bases; nucleotides outside the gene matches: 6. The CDR3 runs to 13 residues. Germline CDR1 is LNHDA and CDR2 is SQIVND (reference sequence). The CDR3 is CASSGRGPTEAFF. CDR3 DNA sequence: TGTGCCAGTAGCGGGAGGGGGCCAACTGAAGCTTTCTTT.

CDR3: CASSERQSNSPLHF. The CDR3 DNA follows: TGTGCCAGCAGTGAGCGGCAGTCCAATTCACCCCTCCACTTT. The chain carries TRBV6-1 and TRBJ1-6; the D is unclear. The germline CDR1 and CDR2 sequences are MNHNS and SASEGT. The CDR3 length is 14 residues. V was cut by 3 bases and J by 7 bases, with 10 bases left in between.

This rearrangement joins TRBV30 to TRBJ1-2, with 8 bases identical to TRBD1. The junction had 10 bases not matched to a gene; V was cut back by 3 bases and J by 1 base. This CDR3 has 16 residues. The germline V gene has CDR1 GTSNPN and CDR2 SVGIG (reference sequence). CDR3 loop: CAWSPRAGGYNYGYTF. As DNA, the CDR3 is TGTGCCTGGAGCCCCCGAGCAGGGGGCTATAACTATGGCTACACCTTC.

The chain recombines TRBV10-3 with TRBJ2-3, with TRBD1 identical over 7 bases. CDR3 length equals 12 residues. V shed 2 bases, J shed 9 bases, and the junction held 2 bases outside the gene matches. Germline CDR1 reads ENHRY; CDR2 reads SYGVKD. CDR3 protein: CAISETGDTQYF. CDR3 nucleotides: TGTGCCATCAGTGAGACAGGGGACACGCAGTATTTT.

The count of this clone is one. In DNA form, the CDR3 reads TGTGCCAGCAGCCAATCGGTAGGGGCCTACGAGCAGTACTTC. This sequence encodes CASSQSVGAYEQYF. The V and J genes are TRBV4-2 and TRBJ2-7; the D gene is possibly TRBD1 (5 bases). The V gene's germline CDR1 is LGHNA and CDR2 YNFKEQ. Trimming removed 2 bases at V and 2 bases at J, with 10 bases between. The CDR3 covers 14 residues.

The genes are TRBV9 and TRBJ2-7; 7 bases are a match to TRBD1. There are 15 residues in the CDR3. The J segment lost 2 bases and the V segment lost 0 bases, leaving 5 bases of the junction unmatched. The germline gives CDR1 SGDLS, CDR2 YYNGEE. The CDR3 here is CASSVVPGQTYEQYF. The CDR3, as DNA: TGTGCCAGCAGCGTAGTGCCGGGACAGACCTACGAGCAGTACTTC.

This chain uses TRBV5-1 with TRBJ1-4; TRBD1 might be the D (5 bases). The CDR3 runs to 14 residues. The germline V and J ends were trimmed by 7 bases and 1 base, with 11 bases remaining between them. In germline, CDR1 is SGHRS, CDR2 YFSETQ. As DNA, the CDR3 is TGCGCCAGCCGGGGGGGAGGAACTAATGAAAAACTGTTTTTT. It translates to CASRGGGTNEKLFF.

This clone was found once. The V and J genes are TRBV2 and TRBJ2-1, with TRBD2 matching 7 bases. This CDR3 is 15 amino acids long. CDR1 is SNHLY and CDR2 is FYNNEI in the germline V gene. The trim removed 7 bases at V and 5 bases at J, leaving 11 bases unmatched. CDR3 sequence (DNA): TGTGCCAGCACCGACTGGCCTAGCGGAAACAATGAGCAGTTCTTC. This translates into CASTDWPSGNNEQFF. Complete variable domain (other parts from reference TRBV2 and TRBJ2-1): EPEVTQTPSHQVTQMGQEVILRCVPISNHLYFYWYRQILGQKVEFLVSFYNNEISEKSEIFDDQFSVERPDGSNFTLKIRSTKLEDSAMYFCASTDWPSGNNEQFFGPGTRLTVL.

The CDR3 here is CASSPLGGTVSTGELFF. The DNA of the CDR3 is TGTGCCAGCAGCCCCCTTGGCGGGACAGTGAGCACCGGGGAGCTGTTTTTT. The chain recombines TRBV5-6 with TRBJ2-2, with a possible D match to TRBD1 (7 bases). Trimming stripped 4 bases from V and 4 bases from J, with 20 bases between. Germline V gene lookup returns CDR1 SGHDT and CDR2 YYEEEE. The CDR3 extends over 17 amino acids.

In this sample, this clone turned up once. The gene calls are TRBV2 and TRBJ1-4, with TRBD1 identical over 7 bases. CDR1 SNHLY and CDR2 FYNNEI come from the germline V gene. With 7 bases clipped from V and 6 bases from J, the junction kept 11 bases outside the gene matches. The CDR3 extends over 15 amino acids. The CDR3 here is CASNLKGAIDEKLFF. In nucleotides, the CDR3 is TGTGCCAGCAACTTGAAGGGGGCGATTGATGAAAAACTGTTTTTT.

The chain joins TRBV7-8 to TRBJ1-2; D perhaps matches TRBD1 (5 bases). V was cut by 5 bases and J by 2 bases, with 12 bases left in between. This CDR3 contains 14 residues. Germline values: CDR1 SGHVS, CDR2 FQNEAQ. In nucleotides, the CDR3 is TGTGCCAGCAGCAGAAGCGACAGCAACTATGGCTACACCTTC. The encoded protein is CASSRSDSNYGYTF.

The chain carries TRBV28 and TRBJ1-1; TRBD1 matches at 7 bases. This CDR3 contains 15 residues. V gave up 6 bases and J gave up 4 bases; unmatched junction bases: 11. Germline V gene data show CDR1 as MDHEN and CDR2 as SYDVKM. The CDR3 DNA reads TGTGCCAGCAGGATGTGGTACCGGGACAGCACTGAAGCTTTCTTT. It is translated as CASRMWYRDSTEAFF.

This rearrangement joins TRBV7-2 to TRBJ2-3; TRBD2 matches at 8 bases. The V and J ends lost 4 bases and 2 bases, in that order; junction bases with no gene match: 5. The CDR3 runs to 15 residues. Germline assignment: CDR1 SGHTA and CDR2 FQGNSA. This CDR3 is CASSSTSALTDTQYF. The CDR3 DNA follows: TGTGCCAGCAGCTCGACTAGCGCCCTCACAGATACGCAGTATTTT.

The chain links TRBV5-1 to TRBJ2-2; TRBD2 matches 8 bases. The V gene end was trimmed by 1 base and the J gene end by 3 bases; junction bases not matched to a gene: 5. Germline CDR1 SGHRS, CDR2 YFSETQ. The CDR3 runs to 16 residues. The CDR3 nucleotides read TGCGCCAGCAGCTTGTCGGGAGGGGCGGACACCGGGGAGCTGTTTTTT. It is translated as CASSLSGGADTGELFF.

J is TRBJ1-1 and V is TRBV27; D remains unclear. Trimming took off 5 bases at V and 0 bases at J, with 16 bases between the two ends. The germline V gene encodes CDR1 MNHEY and CDR2 SMNVEV (reference sequence). This CDR3 has 16 amino acids. CDR3 amino acids: CASSITAGRLNTEAFF. The CDR3 DNA reads as TGTGCCAGCAGTATCACCGCCGGTCGGTTGAACACTGAAGCTTTCTTT.